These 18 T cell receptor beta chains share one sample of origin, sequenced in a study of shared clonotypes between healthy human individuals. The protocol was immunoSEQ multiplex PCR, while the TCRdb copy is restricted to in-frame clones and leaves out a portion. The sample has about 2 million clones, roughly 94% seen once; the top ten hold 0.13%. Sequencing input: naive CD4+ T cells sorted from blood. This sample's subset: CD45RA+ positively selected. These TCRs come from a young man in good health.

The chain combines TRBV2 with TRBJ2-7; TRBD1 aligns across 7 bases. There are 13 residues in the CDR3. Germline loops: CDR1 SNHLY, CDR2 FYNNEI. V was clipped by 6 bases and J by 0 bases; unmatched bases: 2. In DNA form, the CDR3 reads TGTGCCAGCAGGAGGGGGCCCTCCTACGAGCAGTACTTC. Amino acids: CASRRGPSYEQYF. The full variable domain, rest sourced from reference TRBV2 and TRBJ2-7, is EPEVTQTPSHQVTQMGQEVILRCVPISNHLYFYWYRQILGQKVEFLVSFYNNEISEKSEIFDDQFSVERPDGSNFTLKIRSTKLEDSAMYFCASRRGPSYEQYFGPGTRLTVT.

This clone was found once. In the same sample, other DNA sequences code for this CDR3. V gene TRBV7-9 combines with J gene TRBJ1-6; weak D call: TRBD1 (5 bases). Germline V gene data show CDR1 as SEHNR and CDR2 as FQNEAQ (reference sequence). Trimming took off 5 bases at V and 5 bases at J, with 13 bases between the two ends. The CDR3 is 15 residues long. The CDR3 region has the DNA TGTGCCAGCAGCCCTCGGACGGGGGATAATTCACCCCTCCACTTT. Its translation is CASSPRTGDNSPLHF.

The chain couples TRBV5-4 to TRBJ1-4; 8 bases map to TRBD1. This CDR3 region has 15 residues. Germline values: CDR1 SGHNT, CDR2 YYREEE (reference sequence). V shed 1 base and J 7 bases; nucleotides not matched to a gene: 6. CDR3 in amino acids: CASSLKGTGLEKLFF. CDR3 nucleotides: TGTGCCAGCAGCTTGAAGGGGACAGGTCTTGAAAAACTGTTTTTT.

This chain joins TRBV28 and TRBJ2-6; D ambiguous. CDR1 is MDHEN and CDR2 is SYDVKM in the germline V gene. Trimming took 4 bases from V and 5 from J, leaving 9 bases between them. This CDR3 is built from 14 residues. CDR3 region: CASSSGLWANVLTF. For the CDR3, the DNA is TGTGCCAGCAGTTCGGGCCTTTGGGCCAACGTCCTGACTTTC.

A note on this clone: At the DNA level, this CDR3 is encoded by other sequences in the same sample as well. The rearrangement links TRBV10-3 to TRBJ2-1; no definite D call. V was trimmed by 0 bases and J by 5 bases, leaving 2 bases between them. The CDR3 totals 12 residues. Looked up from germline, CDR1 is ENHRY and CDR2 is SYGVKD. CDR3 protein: CAISESDNEQFF. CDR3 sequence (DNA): TGTGCCATCAGTGAGTCGGACAATGAGCAGTTCTTC.

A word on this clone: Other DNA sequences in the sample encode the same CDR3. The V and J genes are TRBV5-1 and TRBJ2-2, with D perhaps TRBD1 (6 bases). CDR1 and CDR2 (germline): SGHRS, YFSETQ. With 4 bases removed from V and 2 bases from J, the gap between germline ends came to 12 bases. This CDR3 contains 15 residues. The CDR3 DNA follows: TGCGCCAGCAGCCCGAGGACAGCTAACACCGGGGAGCTGTTTTTT. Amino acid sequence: CASSPRTANTGELFF.

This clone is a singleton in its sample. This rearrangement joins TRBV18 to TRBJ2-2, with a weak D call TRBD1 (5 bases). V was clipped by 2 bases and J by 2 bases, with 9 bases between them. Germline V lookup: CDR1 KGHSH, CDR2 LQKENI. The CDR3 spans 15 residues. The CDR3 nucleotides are TGTGCCAGCTCACCAATCAGGGCCAACACCGGGGAGCTGTTTTTT. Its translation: CASSPIRANTGELFF.

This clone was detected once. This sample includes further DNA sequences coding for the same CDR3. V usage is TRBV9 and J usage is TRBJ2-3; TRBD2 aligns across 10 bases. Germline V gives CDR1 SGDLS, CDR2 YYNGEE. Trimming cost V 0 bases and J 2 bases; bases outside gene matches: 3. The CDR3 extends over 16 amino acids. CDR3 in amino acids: CASSVGTSGTTDTQYF. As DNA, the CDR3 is TGTGCCAGCAGCGTAGGGACTAGCGGAACCACAGATACGCAGTATTTT. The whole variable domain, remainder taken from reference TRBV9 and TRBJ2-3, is DSGVTQTPKHLITATGQRVTLRCSPRSGDLSVYWYQQSLDQGLQFLIQYYNGEERAKGNILERFSAQQFPDLHSELNLSSLELGDSALYFCASSVGTSGTTDTQYFGPGTRLTVL.

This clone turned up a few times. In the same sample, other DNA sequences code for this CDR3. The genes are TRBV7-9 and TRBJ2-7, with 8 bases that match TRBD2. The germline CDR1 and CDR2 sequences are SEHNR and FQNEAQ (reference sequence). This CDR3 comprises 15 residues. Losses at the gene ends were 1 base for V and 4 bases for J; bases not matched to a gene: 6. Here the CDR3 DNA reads TGTGCCAGCAGCTTAGTTCCGGGAGGGCCTTACGAGCAGTACTTC. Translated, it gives CASSLVPGGPYEQYF.

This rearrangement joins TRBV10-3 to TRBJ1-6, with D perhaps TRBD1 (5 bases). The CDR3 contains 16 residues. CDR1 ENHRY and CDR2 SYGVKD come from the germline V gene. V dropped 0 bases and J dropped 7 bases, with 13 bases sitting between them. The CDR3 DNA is TGTGCCATCAGTGAGTCGATGGCGGGGACCAATTCACCCCTCCACTTT. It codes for CAISESMAGTNSPLHF.

Here the CDR3 reads CASSPPVTGSTSWYEQYF. The DNA of the CDR3 is TGTGCCAGCTCACCACCCGTTACAGGGTCGACGTCGTGGTACGAGCAGTACTTC. The chain has TRBV18 and TRBJ2-7; possible D gene TRBD1, 6 bases. Germline CDR1 reads KGHSH; CDR2 reads LQKENI. This CDR3 region has 18 residues. V was trimmed by 0 bases and J by 4 bases, leaving 22 bases between them. Complete variable domain (other parts from reference TRBV18 and TRBJ2-7): NAGVMQNPRHLVRRRGQEARLRCSPMKGHSHVYWYRQLPEEGLKFMVYLQKENIIDESGMPKERFSAEFPKEGPSILRIQQVVRGDSAAYFCASSPPVTGSTSWYEQYFGPGTRLTVT.

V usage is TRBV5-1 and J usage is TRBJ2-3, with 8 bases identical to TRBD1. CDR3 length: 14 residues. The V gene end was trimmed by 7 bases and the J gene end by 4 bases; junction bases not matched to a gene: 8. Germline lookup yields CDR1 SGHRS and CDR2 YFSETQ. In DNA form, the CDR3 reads TGCGCCAGCGAAAAAGACAGGGGCGCAGATACGCAGTATTTT. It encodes CASEKDRGADTQYF.

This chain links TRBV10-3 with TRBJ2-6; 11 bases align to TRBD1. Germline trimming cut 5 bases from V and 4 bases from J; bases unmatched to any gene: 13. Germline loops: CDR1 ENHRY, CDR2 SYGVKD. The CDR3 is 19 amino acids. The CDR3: CAISNPGTGGSKGANVLTF. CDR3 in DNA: TGTGCCATCAGTAACCCCGGGACAGGGGGTAGTAAAGGGGCCAACGTCCTGACTTTC.

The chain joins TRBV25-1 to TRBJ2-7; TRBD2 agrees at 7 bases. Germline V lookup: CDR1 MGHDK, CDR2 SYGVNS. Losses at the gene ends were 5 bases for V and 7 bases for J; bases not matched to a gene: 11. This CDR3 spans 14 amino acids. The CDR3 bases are TGTGCCAGCAGTCCCTGGGGAGGGACCTGGGAGCAGTACTTC. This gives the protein CASSPWGGTWEQYF.

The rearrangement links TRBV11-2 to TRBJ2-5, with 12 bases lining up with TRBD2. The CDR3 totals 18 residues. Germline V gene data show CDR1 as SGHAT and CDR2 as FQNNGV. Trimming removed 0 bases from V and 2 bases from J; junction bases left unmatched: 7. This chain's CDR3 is CASSLEASGREVQETQYF. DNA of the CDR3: TGTGCCAGCAGCTTAGAGGCTAGCGGGAGGGAGGTTCAAGAGACCCAGTACTTC.

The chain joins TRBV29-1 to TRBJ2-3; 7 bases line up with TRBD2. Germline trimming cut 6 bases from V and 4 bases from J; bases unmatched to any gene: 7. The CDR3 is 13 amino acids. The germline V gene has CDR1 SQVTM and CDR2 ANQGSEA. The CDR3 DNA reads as TGCAGCGTCTCCGGGAGGTTGGCAGATACGCAGTATTTT. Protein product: CSVSGRLADTQYF.

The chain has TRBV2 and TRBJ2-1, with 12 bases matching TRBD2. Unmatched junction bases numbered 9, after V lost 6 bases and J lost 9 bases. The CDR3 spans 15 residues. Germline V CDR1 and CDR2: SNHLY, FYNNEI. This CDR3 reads CASRSLAGGVGEQFF. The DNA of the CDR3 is TGTGCCAGCAGGTCACTAGCGGGGGGAGTTGGTGAGCAGTTCTTC. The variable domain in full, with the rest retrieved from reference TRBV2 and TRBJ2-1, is EPEVTQTPSHQVTQMGQEVILRCVPISNHLYFYWYRQILGQKVEFLVSFYNNEISEKSEIFDDQFSVERPDGSNFTLKIRSTKLEDSAMYFCASRSLAGGVGEQFFGPGTRLTVL.

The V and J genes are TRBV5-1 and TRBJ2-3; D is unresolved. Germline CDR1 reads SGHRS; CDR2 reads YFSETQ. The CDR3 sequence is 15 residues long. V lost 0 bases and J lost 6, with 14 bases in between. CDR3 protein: CASSLDQPRSDTQYF. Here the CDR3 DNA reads TGCGCCAGCAGCTTGGATCAACCAAGGAGTGATACGCAGTATTTT.